The rows below give T cell receptor beta chains drawn from one sample of a study of T cells in Graves' hyperthyroidism and ophthalmopathy. TCRdb reprocessed the multiplex PCR reads with MiXCR, giving one entry per CDR3 protein. The data show hundreds of thousands of distinct CDR3 sequences, 11% to 15% seen once. The specimen sequenced was blood. All receptors come from a woman aged 18-29 years with Graves' hyperthyroidism. Each CDR3 is given with its conserved first and last residue. D genes are given only for firm matches. Where a row states a size, it is once, few, many or the class of an expanded clone; other rows omit it.

j_gene	v_gene	abundance	d_gene	CDR3nt	CDR3aa
TRBJ1-5	TRBV14	few	NA	TGTGCCAGCATAGTAGGGCAGCCCCAGCATTTT	CASIVGQPQHF
TRBJ1-6	TRBV30	NA	TRBD1	TGTGCCTGGAGTGTACGGGACAGGGGCTATAATTCACCCCTCCACTTT	CAWSVRDRGYNSPLHF
TRBJ2-1	TRBV18	NA	NA	TGTGCCAGCACGACGACCGACAATGAGCAGTTCTTC	CASTTTDNEQFF
TRBJ2-7	TRBV18	few	TRBD1	TGTGCCAGCTCACCAAGGAGGACAGGAACCTACGAGCAGTACTTC	CASSPRRTGTYEQYF
TRBJ1-5	TRBV7-8	few	NA	TGTGCCAGCAGCTTAGAAACAGGCTATAGCAATCAGCCCCAGCATTTT	CASSLETGYSNQPQHF
TRBJ2-7	TRBV28	few	TRBD2	TGTGCCAGCAGTTTGGGGACTAAATACGAGCAGTACTTC	CASSLGTKYEQYF
TRBJ1-1	TRBV28	NA	NA	TGTGCCAGCAGTCGAGTCGTAGTGGCTTTCTTT	CASSRVVVAFF
TRBJ1-1	TRBV5-6	few	NA	TGTGCCAGCAGCTTATTTCGGACAGAGAACACTGAAGCTTTCTTT	CASSLFRTENTEAFF
TRBJ2-5	TRBV27	NA	TRBD2	TGTGCCAGCAGTCCAGGACTAGCGGGATTGACAGAGACCCAGTACTTC	CASSPGLAGLTETQYF
TRBJ2-7	TRBV19	once	NA	TGTGCCACCAGAAGAGAGGGGATGGGGGAGCAGTACTTC	CATRREGMGEQYF
TRBJ1-1	TRBV18	few	NA	TGTGCCAGCTCACCCCGGGAACCGAACACTGAAGCTTTCTTT	CASSPREPNTEAFF
TRBJ1-1	TRBV5-1	NA	NA	TGCGCCAGCTACCCCCCACGCGACGGCCCCGTTTCTTCTAGGGGCACTGAAGCTTTCTTT	CASYPPRDGPVSSRGTEAFF
TRBJ2-2	TRBV6-2/TRBV6-3	NA	TRBD2	TGTGCCAGCAGACAACCGGGACTAGCCACCGGGGAGCTGTTTTTT	CASRQPGLATGELFF
TRBJ2-7	TRBV27	many	NA	TGTGCCAGCAGCCCCGCCGGGACGAACGAGCAGTACTTC	CASSPAGTNEQYF
TRBJ2-5	TRBV7-9	NA	NA	TGTGCCGGCAGCTTAAGGGGGGAGACCCAGTACTTC	CAGSLRGETQYF
TRBJ2-5	TRBV24-1	few	NA	TGTGCCACCAGTGACCGGGGCCCCCTGGGCGAGACCCAGTACTTC	CATSDRGPLGETQYF
TRBJ2-7	TRBV9	NA	TRBD2	TGTGCCAGCAGCGTAACTAGCGACCCCTACGAGCAGTACTTC	CASSVTSDPYEQYF
TRBJ1-1	TRBV6-1	many	NA	TGTGCCAGCATCGGAAGGGCCAGGGCCGACAACCACCCTCCAGCTTTCTTT	CASIGRARADNHPPAFF
TRBJ2-2	TRBV7-2	NA	NA	TGTGCCAGCAGCTTAGGGACGAAGGGGTCCGTACCGACCGGGGAGCTGTTTTTT	CASSLGTKGSVPTGELFF
TRBJ2-2	TRBV12-3/TRBV12-4	once	NA	TGTGCCAGCAGTGCTGGGGCGAAGGCCGGGGAGCTGTTTTTT	CASSAGAKAGELFF
TRBJ1-5	TRBV7-9	many	NA	TGTGCCAGCAGCAATAGAAATCAGCCCCAGCATTTT	CASSNRNQPQHF
TRBJ2-7	TRBV28	many	TRBD1	TGTGCCAGCCGGCGAGGACAGGGGAACGAGCAGTACTTC	CASRRGQGNEQYF
TRBJ2-7	TRBV7-9	once	NA	TGTGCCAGCAGCTCCGTGAATTACGAGCAGTACTTC	CASSSVNYEQYF
TRBJ2-7	TRBV6-1	NA	TRBD1	TGTGCCAGCAGAGGCAGGGGGACCTACGAGCAGTACTTC	CASRGRGTYEQYF
TRBJ1-6	TRBV5-1	NA	NA	TGCGCCAGCAGCCCGGACGGAGTAATGAATTCACCCCTCCACTTT	CASSPDGVMNSPLHF
TRBJ2-7	TRBV2	many	TRBD1	TGTGCCAGCATTGGGGACAGTTCAACCTACGAGCAGTACTTC	CASIGDSSTYEQYF
TRBJ2-2	TRBV5-6	many	NA	TGTGCCAGCAGCCAGGGACCTTTAGGAGGCGGGGAGCTGTTTTTT	CASSQGPLGGGELFF
TRBJ2-3	TRBV5-1	many	NA	TGCGCCAGCAGCTTGACCGCTAGGGGCACAGATACGCAGTATTTT	CASSLTARGTDTQYF
TRBJ2-1	TRBV11-1	NA	NA	TGTGCCAGCCGCTCGGTTTCGACTACCAAGGTCCATGAGCAGTTCTTC	CASRSVSTTKVHEQFF
TRBJ2-1	TRBV9	few	NA	TGTGCCAGCAGCGTAGTCGGGACTCTTTACAATGAGCAGTTCTTC	CASSVVGTLYNEQFF
TRBJ2-4	TRBV20-1	few	TRBD2	TGCAGTGCTAGAGTGGGTAGCGGGAGGGGGAAGATAAACATTCAGTACTTC	CSARVGSGRGKINIQYF
TRBJ2-5	TRBV3-1	many	TRBD2	TGTGCCAGCAGCCTTCAAGGGACTAATCAAGAGACCCAGTACTTC	CASSLQGTNQETQYF
TRBJ1-2	TRBV6-2/TRBV6-3	many	NA	TGTGCCAGCAGTTACCTCGGGAGTTATGGCTACACCTTC	CASSYLGSYGYTF
TRBJ1-1	TRBV30	NA	NA	TGTGCCTGGAGTATCCCGGGACAAAACAGGGTTGACACTGAAGCTTTCTTT	CAWSIPGQNRVDTEAFF
TRBJ2-2	TRBV19	NA	TRBD2	TGTGCCAGTGGGACTAGCGGGACCCACGGGGAGCTGTTTTTT	CASGTSGTHGELFF
TRBJ2-7	TRBV20-1	few	NA	TGCAGTGCTAGAGGCCTCCTAGAGCCCTTTAGGTGGGAGCAGTACTTC	CSARGLLEPFRWEQYF
TRBJ1-1	TRBV6-2/TRBV6-3	few	NA	TGTGCCAGCAGTTACTCTCGCGGTGCCGAAGCTTTCTTT	CASSYSRGAEAFF
TRBJ2-7	TRBV13	many	NA	TGTGCCAGCAGCTTAGGTCCCGGGAACGAGCAGTACTTC	CASSLGPGNEQYF
TRBJ2-3	TRBV9	NA	NA	TGTGCCAGCAGCGTAGCGGTAGAGACAGATACGCAGTATTTT	CASSVAVETDTQYF
TRBJ2-5	TRBV27	many	TRBD2	TGTGCCAGCAGTTTACGACTAGCGGATGCTGTGGAGACCCAGTACTTC	CASSLRLADAVETQYF
TRBJ1-2	TRBV6-6	many	NA	TGTGCCAGCAGTTACTCGGGGACATGGGGCTACACCTTC	CASSYSGTWGYTF